The sequence of this T cell receptor (beta chain) was determined in a study of blood T cell repertoires in COVID-19. About the research overall: Sites in the United States, Italy and Spain provided acute and convalescent COVID-19 samples. From T cells, B-cell-depleted T cells, or PBMCs came the material, which was cDNA or gDNA.

Authors' methods: From reference gene primer amplification, estimates of nucleated cell counts were derived. Generated by immunoSEQ multiplex PCR, the TCRdb table keeps only in-frame clones and is missing some. V and J calls and clone size follow that table, whereas D and trimming were derived from the DNA. The sample carries approximately 330,000 clones, around 87% recorded once. Germline assignment: CDR1 SNHLY and CDR2 FYNNEI. The CDR3 spans 13 residues. Deletions cut 5 bases from V and 5 bases from J, with 12 bases between. The clonotype originates from a woman between 45 and 60 years old with active or convalescent COVID-19. Sequencing input: peripheral blood. J is TRBJ1-1 and V is TRBV2; maybe TRBD1 (6 bases). The CDR3 DNA reads as TGTGCCAGCAGTCAACAGGGCGAGACTGAAGCTTTCTTT. Translating it yields CASSQQGETEAFF.